The source of this TCR beta chain is a study of graft-versus-host responses after intestinal transplantation. About the research overall: Transplant types were multivisceral, liver-intestinal, or isolated intestinal.

This table comes from immunoSEQ multiplex PCR, and its TCRdb copy is limited to in-frame clones, with some not included. The sample shows over 70,000 clones, 75% to 90% of them seen only once. This clone was seen once. What it recognizes is unknown. The study's findings and limits: Researchers found peak circulating GvH clone levels linked to early post-transplant HvG declines.

The CDR3 covers 16 residues. The germline V and J ends were trimmed by 2 bases and 7 bases, with 21 bases remaining between them. The germline CDR1 and CDR2 sequences are MGHRA and YSYEKL. Sequences were derived from unstimulated CD8+ T cells sorted from spleen or lymph node cells, sampled before intestinal transplant. The clonotype was recovered from a human donor who received an intestinal transplant. The V call is TRBV4-1, the J call TRBJ2-7, with D perhaps matching TRBD2 (6 bases). CDR3 amino acids: CASSQKGTGGFGEQYF. The CDR3 bases are TGCGCCAGCAGCCAAAAAGGGACTGGGGGGTTTGGAGAGCAGTACTTC.